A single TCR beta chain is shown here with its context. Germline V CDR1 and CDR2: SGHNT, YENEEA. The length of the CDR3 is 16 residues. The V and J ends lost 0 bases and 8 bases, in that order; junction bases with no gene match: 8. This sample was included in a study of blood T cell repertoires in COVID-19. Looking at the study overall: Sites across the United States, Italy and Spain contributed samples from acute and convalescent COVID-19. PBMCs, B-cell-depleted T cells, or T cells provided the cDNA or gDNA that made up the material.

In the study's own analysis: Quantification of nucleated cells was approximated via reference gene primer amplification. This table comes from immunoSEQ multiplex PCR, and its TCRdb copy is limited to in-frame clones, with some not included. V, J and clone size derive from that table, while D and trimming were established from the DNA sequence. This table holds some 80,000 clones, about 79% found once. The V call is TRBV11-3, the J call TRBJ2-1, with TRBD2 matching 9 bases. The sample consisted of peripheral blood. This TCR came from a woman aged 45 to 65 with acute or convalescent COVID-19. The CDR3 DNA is TGTGCCAGCAGCTTAGAGGGGCGGGAGGGCCGAGATGAGCAGTTCTTC. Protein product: CASSLEGREGRDEQFF.